This entry concerns a single T cell receptor (beta chain). This entry is derived from a study of blood T cell repertoires in COVID-19. Looking at the study overall: Acute-phase and convalescent COVID-19 samples originated in the United States, Italy and Spain. T cells, B-cell-depleted T cells, or PBMCs provided the cDNA or gDNA that served as material.

The CDR3 has 16 amino acids. Authors' processing steps: Reference gene primer amplification in the assay estimated nucleated cell counts. TCRdb keeps only in-frame clones here, not all; method: immunoSEQ multiplex PCR. That table gives V, J and clone size, and the DNA gave D and trimming. The sample lists under 300,000 clones, approximately 84% occurring once. The J gene is TRBJ2-7, the V gene TRBV21-1; the D segment call TRBD2 is taken from the table without a DNA check. TRBV21-1 is labeled a pseudogene. Material for sequencing was peripheral blood. This receptor was taken from a man aged 45-65 years with acute or convalescent COVID-19. This chain's CDR3 is CASSKNPSLAGYEQYF. CDR3 nucleotide sequence: TGTGCCAGCAGCAAAAACCCCTCACTAGCGGGCTACGAGCAGTACTTC.